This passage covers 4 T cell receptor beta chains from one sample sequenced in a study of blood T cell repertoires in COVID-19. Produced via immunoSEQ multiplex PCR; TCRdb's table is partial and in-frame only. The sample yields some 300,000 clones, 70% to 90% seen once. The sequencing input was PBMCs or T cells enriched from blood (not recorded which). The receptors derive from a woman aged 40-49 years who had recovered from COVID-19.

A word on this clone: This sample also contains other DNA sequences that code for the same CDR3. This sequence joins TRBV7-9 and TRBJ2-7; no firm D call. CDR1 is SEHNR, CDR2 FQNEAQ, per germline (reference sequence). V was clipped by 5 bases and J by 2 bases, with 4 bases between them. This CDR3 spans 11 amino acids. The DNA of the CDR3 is TGTGCCAGCAGCGGCCCCTACGAGCAGTACTTC. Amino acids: CASSGPYEQYF.

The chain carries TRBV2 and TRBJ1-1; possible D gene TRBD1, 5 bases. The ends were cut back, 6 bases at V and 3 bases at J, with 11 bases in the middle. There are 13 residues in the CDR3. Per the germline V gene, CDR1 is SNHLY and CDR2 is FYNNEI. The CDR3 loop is CASRAGLYTEAFF. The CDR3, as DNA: TGTGCCAGCAGGGCAGGGCTTTACACTGAAGCTTTCTTT.

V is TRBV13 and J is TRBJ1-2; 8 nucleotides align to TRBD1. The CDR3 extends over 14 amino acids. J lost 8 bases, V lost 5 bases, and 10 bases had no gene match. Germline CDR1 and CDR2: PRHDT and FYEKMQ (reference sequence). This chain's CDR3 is CASSMRMAGGGYTF. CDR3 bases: TGTGCCAGCAGCATGCGAATGGCAGGGGGCGGCTACACCTTC.

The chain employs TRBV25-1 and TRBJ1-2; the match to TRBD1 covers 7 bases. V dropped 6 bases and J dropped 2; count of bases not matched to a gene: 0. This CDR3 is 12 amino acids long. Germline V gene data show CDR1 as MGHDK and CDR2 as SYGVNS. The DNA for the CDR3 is TGTGCCAGCAGACAGGGGAACTATGGCTACACCTTC. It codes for CASRQGNYGYTF.